These 32 T cell receptor beta chains share one sample of origin, sequenced in a study of OX40 agonist ivuxolimab in advanced cancers. Sequenced by immunoSEQ multiplex PCR; TCRdb stores in-frame clones only, minus some. The sample consists of fewer than 35,000 clones, 90% of them appearing once. Sequenced material: CD4+ or CD8+ T cells sorted from blood, taken in a trial of the OX40 agonist ivuxolimab. These receptors originate from an adult with an advanced solid tumor such as melanoma, head and neck, liver or kidney cancer.

This clone is a singleton in its sample. This specimen includes other DNA sequences encoding the same CDR3. V usage is TRBV19 and J usage is TRBJ2-7; 7 nucleotides align to TRBD2. Germline lookup yields CDR1 LNHDA and CDR2 SQIVND (reference sequence). V lost 3 bases and J lost 0; bases outside the gene matches: 8. This CDR3 region has 16 residues. CDR3 loop: CASSISLAASSYEQYF. DNA for the CDR3: TGTGCCAGTAGTATCTCGCTAGCGGCTAGCTCCTACGAGCAGTACTTC.

The genes are TRBV6-5 and TRBJ2-5; TRBD2 aligns across 7 bases. The CDR3 has 13 amino acids. V dropped 7 bases and J dropped 5; count of bases not matched to a gene: 7. The germline V gene encodes CDR1 MNHEY and CDR2 SVGAGI. The CDR3 nucleotides are TGTGCCAGCACCCACGGGGGGTTGGAGACCCAGTACTTC. Its protein is CASTHGGLETQYF.

The chain employs TRBV9 and TRBJ2-7; D is ambiguous. V gave up 0 bases and J gave up 0 bases, with 10 bases separating them. Germline assignment: CDR1 SGDLS and CDR2 YYNGEE. The CDR3 is 15 residues long. The CDR3 bases are TGTGCCAGCAGCGTAGGAAACAGTCACTCCTACGAGCAGTACTTC. Translated: CASSVGNSHSYEQYF.

This clone has just a few counts. This chain connects TRBV2 to TRBJ1-1, with D possibly matching TRBD1 (6 bases). Trimming left V 1 base short and J 4 bases short, with 10 bases between. Germline V gives CDR1 SNHLY, CDR2 FYNNEI. This CDR3 has 14 amino acids. CDR3 sequence: CASSEGRGGTEAFF. The CDR3 DNA sequence: TGTGCCAGCAGTGAAGGCAGGGGCGGCACTGAAGCTTTCTTT.

The chain is built from TRBV5-8 and TRBJ1-1; D may be TRBD1 (6 bases). CDR3 size: 17 residues. Germline loops: CDR1 SGHTS, CDR2 YDEGEE. V lost 4 bases, J lost 3 bases, and 22 bases lay in between. The CDR3 is CASSTRQARGWDTEAFF. The CDR3 nucleotides read TGTGCCAGCAGCACCCGACAGGCCCGAGGTTGGGACACTGAAGCTTTCTTT.

This clone was observed a few times. CDR3 in DNA: TGTGCCAGCAGCTGGTCCCACGAGCAGTACTTC. This codes for CASSWSHEQYF. This chain connects TRBV7-9 to TRBJ2-7; D is undetermined. The germline V gene encodes CDR1 SEHNR and CDR2 FQNEAQ (reference sequence). This CDR3 has 11 amino acids. Trimming left V 4 bases short and J 5 bases short, with 6 bases between.

The V call is TRBV6-4, the J call TRBJ2-1; TRBD2 matches 11 bases. There are 17 residues in the CDR3. CDR1 and CDR2 (germline): MRHNA, SNTAGT. J gave up 3 bases and V 3 bases, and 7 bases lay outside the gene matches. Here the CDR3 reads CASSERAGLAGYNEQFF. The CDR3 DNA reads TGTGCCAGCAGTGAGAGGGCCGGACTAGCGGGCTACAATGAGCAGTTCTTC.

CDR3 nucleotide sequence: TGTGCCAGCAGCTTTCAATCAGGACAGGGCGAAACTGAAGCTTTCTTT. It codes for CASSFQSGQGETEAFF. The chain recombines TRBV11-2 with TRBJ1-1; the match to TRBD1 covers 8 bases. The ends lost 3 bases at V and 5 bases at J; junction bases unmatched: 11. CDR1 and CDR2 from the germline V gene are SGHAT and FQNNGV. CDR3 size: 16 residues.

This chain links TRBV13 with TRBJ2-7; 10 bases are a match to TRBD2. Per germline, CDR1 PRHDT and CDR2 FYEKMQ (reference sequence). The CDR3 sequence is 15 residues long. V dropped 4 bases and J dropped 2; count of bases not matched to a gene: 5. CDR3 amino acids: CASSSQTSGPYEQYF. CDR3 bases: TGTGCCAGCAGCTCCCAGACTAGCGGGCCCTACGAGCAGTACTTC.

The chain recombines TRBV7-9 with TRBJ2-5; 9 positions match TRBD2. V dropped 5 bases and J dropped 2; count of bases not matched to a gene: 12. Germline V gene data show CDR1 as SEHNR and CDR2 as FQNEAQ (reference sequence). The CDR3 runs 17 residues. CDR3 residues: CASSNPRLAGSQETQYF. CDR3 coding DNA: TGTGCCAGCAGCAACCCCCGGCTAGCGGGATCGCAAGAGACCCAGTACTTC.

This chain links TRBV19 with TRBJ1-2; D may be TRBD1 (5 bases). Germline V gene data show CDR1 as LNHDA and CDR2 as SQIVND (reference sequence). This CDR3 region has 15 residues. V lost 9 bases to trimming and J lost 3 bases, with 20 bases between them. In nucleotides, the CDR3 is TGTGCCAGCACGACTAGGGACCTGGGGTACTATGGCTACACCTTC. Translated: CASTTRDLGYYGYTF.

The rearrangement joins TRBV7-9 to TRBJ2-1, with D possibly being TRBD1 (6 bases). The CDR3 extends over 15 amino acids. V was shortened by 5 bases and J by 4 bases, with 15 bases between the two germline ends. Germline V lookup: CDR1 SEHNR, CDR2 FQNEAQ (reference sequence). The CDR3 region is CASSPMGAQYNEQFF. The CDR3 DNA follows: TGTGCCAGCAGCCCCATGGGGGCGCAATACAATGAGCAGTTCTTC.

The chain carries TRBV5-1 and TRBJ2-7, with 13 bases identical to TRBD2. V shed 3 bases and J 2 bases; nucleotides not matched to a gene: 17. The CDR3 contains 20 residues. The V gene's germline CDR1 is SGHRS and CDR2 YFSETQ. The CDR3 loop is CASSSGLAGYLLKAPYEQYF. The CDR3 nucleotides read TGCGCCAGCAGCTCGGGACTAGCGGGGTATTTATTGAAAGCGCCCTACGAGCAGTACTTC.

The chain couples TRBV4-1 to TRBJ2-1; 9 bases are a match to TRBD2. The CDR3 covers 17 residues. Germline CDR1 is MGHRA and CDR2 is YSYEKL. Trimming cost V 0 bases and J 2 bases; bases outside gene matches: 5. The CDR3 loop reads CASSQDAGGLTYNEQFF. The CDR3 region has the DNA TGCGCCAGCAGCCAAGACGCGGGAGGGCTCACCTACAATGAGCAGTTCTTC.

V and J are TRBV4-1 and TRBJ1-2, with 7 bases fitting TRBD1. The CDR3 spans 17 residues. The trim removed 0 bases at V and 0 bases at J, leaving 7 bases unmatched. The germline gives CDR1 MGHRA, CDR2 YSYEKL. For the CDR3, the DNA is TGCGCCAGCAGCCAAGATGAGTGGACAGGATCTAACTATGGCTACACCTTC. Its translation: CASSQDEWTGSNYGYTF.

The J gene is TRBJ1-1, the V gene TRBV28, with unresolved D. The germline V gene has CDR1 MDHEN and CDR2 SYDVKM. Trimming took off 2 bases at V and 0 bases at J, with 10 bases between the two ends. CDR3 size: 15 residues. The CDR3 loop reads CASSLPQRLNTEAFF. The DNA for the CDR3 is TGTGCCAGCAGTTTACCCCAAAGGTTGAACACTGAAGCTTTCTTT.

The chain is built from TRBV4-3 and TRBJ1-4; TRBD1 aligns across 9 bases. The trim removed 4 bases at V and 12 bases at J, leaving 12 bases unmatched. This CDR3 has 15 amino acids. Germline V CDR1 and CDR2: LGHNA, YSLEER. CDR3 sequence: CASSPGTGMGMELFF. The CDR3 DNA reads TGCGCCAGCAGCCCCGGGACAGGGATGGGTATGGAACTGTTTTTT.

As for this clone: Relative to the germline gene, one junction end is altered; a read error may explain this. This chain joins TRBV6-5 and TRBJ2-5, with TRBD1 identical over 9 bases. CDR1 and CDR2 from the germline V gene are MNHEY and SVGAGI. The CDR3 consists of 15 residues. CDR3 protein: CASSWGQGSQATQYF. The CDR3 bases are TGTGCCAGCAGTTGGGGACAGGGAAGTCAAGCGACCCAGTACTTC.

CDR3 loop: CASLGDKQETQYF. CDR3 bases: TGTGCCTCCTTGGGGGACAAGCAAGAGACCCAGTACTTC. This chain joins TRBV30 and TRBJ2-5, with D maybe TRBD1 (6 bases). This CDR3 is 13 amino acids long. Germline-derived CDR1 and CDR2 are GTSNPN and SVGIG (reference sequence). V was trimmed by 7 bases and J by 2 bases, leaving 14 bases between them.

This clone occurred once. V and J are TRBV25-1 and TRBJ2-6; D gene uncertain. The V gene's germline CDR1 is MGHDK and CDR2 SYGVNS. Between the trimmed V and J ends, which lost 4 bases and 0 bases, there was a span of 10 bases. This CDR3 contains 16 residues. As DNA, the CDR3 is TGTGCCAGCAGTGTTGAGGATAGCTCTGGGGCCAACGTCCTGACTTTC. As protein: CASSVEDSSGANVLTF.

The CDR3 DNA is TGTGCCAGCAGATCGACTAGCGGCTTCTACGAGCAGTACTTC. Amino acids: CASRSTSGFYEQYF. V and J are TRBV11-2 and TRBJ2-7; 9 nucleotides agree with TRBD2. CDR1 is SGHAT and CDR2 is FQNNGV in the germline V gene. The junction had 6 bases not matched to a gene; V was cut back by 6 bases and J by 3 bases. This CDR3 spans 14 amino acids.

The V call is TRBV28, the J call TRBJ2-5; 8 nucleotides match TRBD2. The CDR3 covers 16 residues. Germline assignment: CDR1 MDHEN and CDR2 SYDVKM. With V trimmed by 7 bases and J by 5 bases, 15 bases remained unmatched. CDR3 coding DNA: TGTGCCAGCAATGCGGGAGGATATGTCCGGGGGGAGACCCAGTACTTC. This sequence encodes CASNAGGYVRGETQYF.

The chain links TRBV6-5 to TRBJ2-7; D unresolved. The CDR3 has 13 residues. The germline V gene encodes CDR1 MNHEY and CDR2 SVGAGI. Deletions cut 5 bases from V and 3 bases from J, with 11 bases between. The CDR3 DNA is TGTGCCAGCAGTCCCATGGAAAACTACGAGCAGTACTTC. This codes for CASSPMENYEQYF.

This clone was observed once. The chain employs TRBV2 and TRBJ2-5; D perhaps matches TRBD2 (5 bases). The germline V gene has CDR1 SNHLY and CDR2 FYNNEI. The CDR3 is 16 residues long. Trimming took off 1 base at V and 5 bases at J, with 17 bases between the two ends. DNA for the CDR3: TGTGCCAGCAGTGAAGGGATCGGGAAACCCCTCGAGACCCAGTACTTC. Protein: CASSEGIGKPLETQYF. The whole variable domain, remainder taken from reference TRBV2 and TRBJ2-5, is EPEVTQTPSHQVTQMGQEVILRCVPISNHLYFYWYRQILGQKVEFLVSFYNNEISEKSEIFDDQFSVERPDGSNFTLKIRSTKLEDSAMYFCASSEGIGKPLETQYFGPGTRLLVL.

This sequence joins TRBV9 and TRBJ2-3; the D gene is possibly TRBD1 (6 bases). CDR1 and CDR2 (germline): SGDLS, YYNGEE. The germline V and J ends were trimmed by 3 bases and 3 bases, with 17 bases remaining between them. The CDR3 covers 16 residues. The CDR3 nucleotides are TGTGCCAGCAGCGGGAAACTAGGGGGTACGACAGATACGCAGTATTTT. Amino acids: CASSGKLGGTTDTQYF.

The rearrangement uses TRBV5-6 and TRBJ2-7; D could derive from TRBD1 or TRBD2 (6 bases each). This CDR3 region has 14 residues. Trimming cost V 4 bases and J 4 bases, with 15 bases left between them. In germline, CDR1 is SGHDT, CDR2 YYEEEE. Here the CDR3 reads CASSPGAGGYEQYF. CDR3 bases: TGTGCCAGCAGCCCGGGGGCGGGTGGGTACGAGCAGTACTTC.

The chain uses TRBV27 and TRBJ2-1; maybe TRBD1 (7 bases). The CDR3 is made up of 17 amino acids. V was pared by 4 bases and J by 10 bases, with 26 bases between. Germline V gene data show CDR1 as MNHEY and CDR2 as SMNVEV (reference sequence). The CDR3 loop is CASSSPRGAGGVMEQFF. Here the CDR3 DNA reads TGTGCCAGCAGTTCCCCCAGGGGGGCGGGCGGGGTTATGGAGCAGTTCTTC.

V gene TRBV27 combines with J gene TRBJ2-1; 11 nucleotides agree with TRBD2. CDR3 length: 16 residues. Germline CDR1 is MNHEY and CDR2 is SMNVEV (reference sequence). V shed 1 base, J shed 9 bases, and the junction held 8 bases outside the gene matches. The CDR3 coding sequence is TGTGCCAGCAGTTTATGGCTAGCGGGAGGTTCTGGTGAGCAGTTCTTC. Its protein is CASSLWLAGGSGEQFF.

The chain combines TRBV19 with TRBJ2-5, with D maybe TRBD1 (5 bases). The ends were cut back, 6 bases at V and 5 bases at J, with 10 bases in the middle. Per germline, CDR1 LNHDA and CDR2 SQIVND (reference sequence). The CDR3 is made up of 12 amino acids. CDR3 sequence reads: CASSRVGETQYF. The CDR3 DNA reads as TGTGCCAGTAGCAGGGTTGGGGAGACCCAGTACTTC.

The chain has TRBV15 and TRBJ2-7, with 7 bases fitting TRBD2. CDR3 length: 16 amino acids. V was clipped by 3 bases and J by 2 bases; unmatched bases: 10. Germline V gene lookup returns CDR1 LNHNV and CDR2 YYDKDF (reference sequence). CDR3 in amino acids: CATSSQRGLAAYEQYF. In DNA, the CDR3 is TGTGCCACCAGCAGTCAACGAGGGCTAGCGGCCTACGAGCAGTACTTC.

The chain uses TRBV11-3 and TRBJ2-3; D is uncertain. The CDR3 spans 15 residues. Per germline, CDR1 SGHNT and CDR2 YENEEA. The germline V and J ends were trimmed by 1 base and 2 bases, with 10 bases remaining between them. Here the CDR3 DNA reads TGTGCCAGCAGCTTAGGGATCTCCGCCACAGATACGCAGTATTTT. Translating gives CASSLGISATDTQYF.

V gene TRBV19 combines with J gene TRBJ1-1; TRBD1 aligns across 10 bases. The CDR3 is made up of 13 amino acids. The germline V gene encodes CDR1 LNHDA and CDR2 SQIVND (reference sequence). The V gene end was trimmed by 6 bases and the J gene end by 5 bases; junction bases not matched to a gene: 3. The CDR3 region has the DNA TGTGCCAGTAGGACAGGGGGCTTAACTGAAGCTTTCTTT. This translates into CASRTGGLTEAFF.